The table lists the clone carrying this T cell receptor beta chain with a count of one. Per germline, CDR1 DFQATT and CDR2 SNEGSKA (reference sequence). This CDR3 is built from 14 residues. The entry originates in a study of blood T cells in healthy people across ages. With a J-beta primer mix and a sample-barcoded 5' primer, a second PCR ran about 7 to 12 cycles. A single record per CDR3 protein comes from TCRdb applying MiXCR to the 5' RACE reads. The data show over a million distinct CDR3 sequences, 45% to 70% seen once. Sequenced material: blood. The clonotype originates from a man aged 18 to 29 in good health. The rearrangement uses TRBV20-1 and TRBJ2-1; 8 bases match TRBD2. The J call may be mistaken, given a closer DNA end match to TRBJ2-7. This CDR3 reads CSARIERGNNEQYF. Written as DNA, the CDR3 is TGCAGCGCCCGGATTGAGCGGGGGAACAATGAGCAGTACTTC.